A single sample is the source of the 18 T cell receptor beta chains below, sequenced in a study of blood T cell repertoires in COVID-19. The method was immunoSEQ multiplex PCR; TCRdb's version includes in-frame clones alone and lacks a portion of them. The sample shows some 80,000 clones, roughly 90% of them seen only once. The source material was peripheral blood. These receptors were taken from a human donor in a cohort sampled during active COVID-19.

The chain links TRBV4-3 to TRBJ1-2; D may be TRBD1 (6 bases). V was clipped by 3 bases and J by 8 bases, with 25 bases between them. Per the germline V gene, CDR1 is LGHNA and CDR2 is YSLEER. The CDR3 is 17 residues long. Here the CDR3 reads CASSQDTGMEVVGGYTF. CDR3 nucleotide sequence: TGCGCCAGCAGCCAGGACACAGGGATGGAGGTGGTAGGAGGCTACACCTTC.

This clone has only a few counts. The chain uses TRBV24-1 and TRBJ2-3, with 7 bases lining up with TRBD1. The CDR3 spans 13 residues. The junction had 3 bases not matched to a gene; V was cut back by 8 bases and J by 2 bases. The germline CDR1 and CDR2 sequences are KGHDR and SFDVKD. The CDR3 sequence is CATTGTVTDTQYF. CDR3 nucleotides: TGTGCCACCACCGGGACAGTCACAGATACGCAGTATTTT.

The gene calls are TRBV25-1 and TRBJ2-6; perhaps TRBD1 as D (6 bases). Germline V lookup: CDR1 MGHDK, CDR2 SYGVNS. The V end was cut by 1 base, the J end by 1 base, with 14 bases between. The CDR3 contains 18 residues. The CDR3 loop is CASSESAGVRSGANVLTF. The CDR3 DNA reads as TGTGCCAGCAGTGAATCGGCAGGGGTGAGGTCTGGGGCCAACGTCCTGACTTTC.

This clone was counted only a few times. The rearrangement joins TRBV4-2 to TRBJ2-3; TRBD2 matches at 9 bases. Trimming removed 3 bases from V and 4 bases from J; junction bases left unmatched: 11. This CDR3 region has 17 residues. The germline V gene has CDR1 LGHNA and CDR2 YNFKEQ. The CDR3 sequence: CASSQHISGGLADTQYF. The CDR3 DNA sequence: TGTGCCAGCAGCCAGCACATTAGCGGGGGTTTAGCAGATACGCAGTATTTT.

The V and J genes are TRBV28 and TRBJ2-1; D is perhaps TRBD1 (5 bases). Trimming pared 4 bases from V and 4 bases from J, leaving 17 bases between. The CDR3 extends over 16 amino acids. In germline, CDR1 is MDHEN, CDR2 SYDVKM. CDR3 sequence: CASSSLDKGRYNEQFF. In DNA, the CDR3 is TGTGCCAGCAGTTCCTTGGACAAGGGGCGATACAATGAGCAGTTCTTC.

The chain is built from TRBV7-9 and TRBJ2-1; D remains unclear. The CDR3 spans 11 residues. Germline assignment: CDR1 SEHNR and CDR2 FQNEAQ (reference sequence). Deletions cut 7 bases from V and 7 bases from J, with 8 bases between. Here the CDR3 reads CASNLRNEQFF. The CDR3 nucleotides are TGTGCCAGCAATTTGCGGAATGAGCAGTTCTTC.

The chain employs TRBV5-6 and TRBJ2-4; tentatively, D is TRBD1 (5 bases). Germline lookup yields CDR1 SGHDT and CDR2 YYEEEE. Trimming cost V 4 bases and J 7 bases, with 18 bases left between them. This CDR3 is 15 amino acids long. The CDR3 protein is CASSPLRGARNIQYF. The CDR3 bases are TGTGCCAGCAGCCCTCTTAGGGGCGCGAGGAACATTCAGTACTTC.

J is TRBJ2-1 and V is TRBV2; no reliable D call. Looked up from germline, CDR1 is SNHLY and CDR2 is FYNNEI. There are 13 residues in the CDR3. V lost 6 bases and J 0 bases, leaving 6 bases between the germline ends. CDR3 DNA: TGTGCCAGCAGGGTTAGCTCCTACAATGAGCAGTTCTTC. Protein: CASRVSSYNEQFF.

In its sample, this clone was seen a few times. The chain combines TRBV4-2 with TRBJ2-3, with 10 bases lining up with TRBD2. The CDR3 runs 16 residues. With V trimmed by 5 bases and J by 1 base, 6 bases remained unmatched. Germline V lookup: CDR1 LGHNA, CDR2 YNFKEQ. The CDR3: CASSYQAGGGTDTQYF. As DNA, the CDR3 is TGTGCCAGCAGCTACCAAGCGGGGGGGGGCACAGATACGCAGTATTTT.

V is TRBV6-6 and J is TRBJ2-1; 11 bases line up with TRBD1. CDR3 length: 16 amino acids. Germline V lookup: CDR1 MNHNY, CDR2 SVGAGI (reference sequence). Unmatched junction bases numbered 4, after V lost 0 bases and J lost 6 bases. The CDR3 spells CASSYSRGQGVNEQFF. CDR3 DNA sequence: TGTGCCAGCAGTTACTCGAGGGGACAGGGGGTCAATGAGCAGTTCTTC.

This clone has only a few counts. This chain connects TRBV6-1 to TRBJ1-2; tentatively, D is TRBD1 (6 bases). Trimming pared 0 bases from V and 4 bases from J, leaving 9 bases between. The V gene's germline CDR1 is MNHNS and CDR2 SASEGT. The CDR3 contains 14 residues. The CDR3 DNA reads as TGTGCCAGCAGTGAAGCAACAGGGATCTATGGCTACACCTTC. This codes for CASSEATGIYGYTF.

The chain uses TRBV29-1 and TRBJ1-1; D is unresolved. Trimming removed 6 bases from V and 1 base from J, with 18 bases in between. The V gene's germline CDR1 is SQVTM and CDR2 ANQGSEA. The CDR3 spans 15 residues. CDR3 nucleotides: TGCAGCGTCGAGGCGGGGAGTGTTGGGAACACTGAAGCTTTCTTT. Translating it yields CSVEAGSVGNTEAFF.

The V and J genes are TRBV9 and TRBJ1-2; 7 bases fit TRBD1. The V and J ends lost 4 bases and 1 base, in that order; junction bases with no gene match: 1. Germline V gene data show CDR1 as SGDLS and CDR2 as YYNGEE. The CDR3 loop spans 13 amino acids. The CDR3 bases are TGTGCCAGCAGCCGGGACAGTAACTATGGCTACACCTTC. Its protein is CASSRDSNYGYTF. Looking up the rest from reference TRBV9 and TRBJ1-2 gives the full variable domain: DSGVTQTPKHLITATGQRVTLRCSPRSGDLSVYWYQQSLDQGLQFLIQYYNGEERAKGNILERFSAQQFPDLHSELNLSSLELGDSALYFCASSRDSNYGYTFGSGTRLTVV.

The chain recombines TRBV30 with TRBJ2-1, with TRBD2 matching over 12 bases. V was pared by 4 bases and J by 4 bases, with 11 bases of the junction left unmatched. The CDR3 is made up of 17 amino acids. Germline CDR1 GTSNPN, CDR2 SVGIG (reference sequence). The CDR3 loop reads CAWKRLAGGPGYNEQFF. CDR3 DNA: TGTGCCTGGAAACGGCTAGCGGGGGGGCCAGGATACAATGAGCAGTTCTTC.

A note on this clone: The junction and the germline gene differ at one end; a read error may be behind it. The V gene is TRBV19, the J gene TRBJ1-2; no reliable D call. Germline loops: CDR1 LNHDA, CDR2 SQIVND (reference sequence). The CDR3 extends over 14 amino acids. The CDR3 here is CASSLDGANYGYTF. The CDR3 DNA reads TGTGCCAGTAGTTTAGACGGAGCCAACTATGGCTACACCTTC.

The table lists this clone with a count of one. This chain links TRBV9 with TRBJ2-1; tentatively, D is TRBD1 (6 bases). The germline gives CDR1 SGDLS, CDR2 YYNGEE. The CDR3 is made up of 16 amino acids. V was shortened by 2 bases and J by 2 bases, with 14 bases between the two germline ends. CDR3 sequence: CASSVLQGGTYNEQFF. The DNA of the CDR3 is TGTGCCAGCAGCGTTCTACAGGGTGGTACCTACAATGAGCAGTTCTTC.

The V call is TRBV29-1, the J call TRBJ2-7; TRBD1 matches 10 bases. Unmatched junction bases numbered 3, after V lost 4 bases and J lost 0 bases. The CDR3 consists of 14 residues. The germline gives CDR1 SQVTM, CDR2 ANQGSEA. CDR3 coding DNA: TGCAGCGTTGGTTGGGACAGGGGCTCCTACGAGCAGTACTTC. This gives the protein CSVGWDRGSYEQYF.

This clone was counted only a few times. The J gene is TRBJ2-5, the V gene TRBV27; 7 nucleotides line up with TRBD1. From germline, CDR1 is MNHEY and CDR2 SMNVEV (reference sequence). The CDR3 has 13 amino acids. J was trimmed by 5 bases and V by 8 bases; bases with no gene match: 8. CDR3 coding DNA: TGTGCCAGCGGCCCCTCACAGGGGGAGACCCAGTACTTC. Protein sequence: CASGPSQGETQYF.